The 10 T cell receptor beta chains presented below share a single source sample, sequenced in a study of T cell repertoires in cytomegalovirus infection. TCRdb used MiXCR to reprocess the reads, holding one entry per CDR3 protein. The table has approximately 300,000 distinct CDR3 sequences, 25% seen once. For these TCRs, the target antigens are not known. Sequenced here: cultured PBMCs, sampled from culture after CMV antigen stimulation. These receptors were obtained from a human donor in good health (CMV status not recorded). Some clones in this sample may be carry-over from other donors' samples.

This clonotype was observed a few times. The V gene is TRBV14, the J gene TRBJ2-1, with a weak D call TRBD2 (6 bases). Per germline, CDR1 SGHDN and CDR2 FVKESK. Trimming removed 0 bases from V and 3 bases from J, with 9 bases in between. The CDR3 loop spans 15 amino acids. This CDR3 is CASSQDTAGYNEQFF. The DNA for the CDR3 is TGTGCCAGCAGCCAAGATACAGCGGGCTACAATGAGCAGTTCTTC.

This clonotype was counted at least ten times. The chain employs TRBV28 and TRBJ2-5, with D maybe TRBD1 (5 bases). The CDR3 is 11 amino acids. From germline, CDR1 is MDHEN and CDR2 SYDVKM. Between the trimmed V and J ends, which lost 4 bases and 7 bases, there was a span of 7 bases. The CDR3 DNA is TGTGCCAGCAGTTCTCAGGGGACCCAGTACTTC. This encodes CASSSQGTQYF.

The CDR3 reads CASSSTREFAETQYF. The CDR3 DNA reads TGTGCCAGCAGCTCTACCCGGGAGTTCGCAGAGACCCAGTACTTC. The chain joins TRBV7-6 to TRBJ2-5, with D possibly being TRBD2 (6 bases). The CDR3 totals 15 residues. The germline V gene has CDR1 SGHVS and CDR2 FNYEAQ. V lost 4 bases to trimming and J lost 4 bases, with 16 bases between them.

This clonotype was seen a handful of times. The chain employs TRBV28 and TRBJ2-7; no clear D gene. Germline assignment: CDR1 MDHEN and CDR2 SYDVKM. The CDR3 extends over 14 amino acids. V lost 1 base, J lost 4 bases, and 11 bases lay in between. The CDR3 sequence is CASSLYSRPYEQYV. CDR3 coding DNA: TGTGCCAGCAGTTTATACTCCCGTCCTTACGAGCAGTACGTC.

The chain carries TRBV27 and TRBJ2-1, with 7 bases fitting TRBD1. The germline CDR1 and CDR2 sequences are MNHEY and SMNVEV (reference sequence). The CDR3 length is 18 residues. The ends lost 6 bases at V and 0 bases at J; junction bases unmatched: 14. The CDR3 sequence: CASSALGGPTSSYNEQFF. DNA for the CDR3: TGTGCCAGCAGCGCACTAGGGGGCCCAACAAGCTCCTACAATGAGCAGTTCTTC.

This chain joins TRBV7-9 and TRBJ2-5; D perhaps matches TRBD2 (5 bases). This CDR3 is 13 amino acids long. Per the germline V gene, CDR1 is SEHNR and CDR2 is FQNEAQ (reference sequence). V lost 5 bases to trimming and J lost 3 bases, with 10 bases between them. CDR3 DNA: TGTGCCAGCAGCCGGGGTATAAAAGAGACCCAGTACTTC. Its protein is CASSRGIKETQYF.

The chain couples TRBV5-6 to TRBJ2-5; 8 nucleotides line up with TRBD1. In germline, CDR1 is SGHDT, CDR2 YYEEEE. CDR3 length: 16 amino acids. The trim removed 1 base at V and 7 bases at J, leaving 12 bases unmatched. CDR3 coding DNA: TGTGCCAGCAGCTTGTTCGCAGGGGGCGCAGGAAGGACCCAGTACTTC. This encodes CASSLFAGGAGRTQYF.

The genes are TRBV11-2 and TRBJ2-1; D not certain. Germline values: CDR1 SGHAT, CDR2 FQNNGV. The CDR3 length is 13 residues. V gave up 0 bases and J gave up 4 bases, with 4 bases separating them. The CDR3, as DNA: TGTGCCAGCAGCTTAGAGAAGTACAATGAGCAGTTCTTC. Amino acid sequence: CASSLEKYNEQFF.

The chain employs TRBV6-2 or TRBV6-3 and TRBJ2-1; no definite D call. The germline V gene has CDR1 MNHEY and CDR2 SVGEGT. The length of the CDR3 is 16 residues. Trimming took off 0 bases at V and 2 bases at J, with 11 bases between the two ends. This CDR3 is CASSYSPLPTYNEQFF. In nucleotides, the CDR3 is TGTGCCAGCAGTTACTCCCCCCTGCCCACCTACAATGAGCAGTTCTTC.

This clonotype was seen a handful of times. The CDR3 coding sequence is TGTGCCAGCAGAGGGACAGGATTCAATCAGCCCCAGCATTTT. It yields the protein CASRGTGFNQPQHF. The chain employs TRBV7-2 and TRBJ1-5, with TRBD1 matching over 8 bases. This CDR3 has 14 residues. Germline CDR1 reads SGHTA; CDR2 reads FQGNSA. After removal of 6 bases from V and 3 bases from J, the junction contained 4 bases not matched to a gene.